This entry concerns a single T cell receptor (beta chain). This receptor's antigen is unknown. At one end, the junction sequence differs from germline, possibly due to a read error. These data originate in a study of blood T cell repertoires in COVID-19 (dated by TCRdb to the early 2020s). Turning to the overall study: Collaborator samples came from the United States, Italy and Spain and covered acute and convalescent phases of COVID-19. The prospective study material was composed of cDNA or gDNA derived from T cells, B-cell-depleted T cells, or PBMCs. The dataset comprised deeply sampled blood TCRbeta repertoires from subjects exposed to, actively infected with, or recovered from COVID-19. The repertoires were released in a freely available public database intended as a resource for research on the immune response to SARS-CoV-2. Samples were obtained from the ongoing ImmuneRACE study (first 160 participants) and from about 1,300 subjects provided by 6 global collaborators. A de-identified subject ID, COVID-19 status, age in years and sex were almost always included in the sample metadata. Where available, HLA class I and class II types were obtained from metadata supplied by the sample provider rather than from assay-based typing. The research as a whole found: Clinical and demographic metadata were provided uncurated, with the amount varying by source and participant.

TCRbeta CDR3 regions were amplified from genomic DNA using the immunoSEQ Assay, a bias-controlled multiplex PCR. Turning to the authors' computational methods: Nucleated cell counts per sample were estimated from amplification of reference gene primers within the assay. To quantify the absolute abundance of each unique TCRbeta CDR3 rearrangement, sequence reads were collapsed and filtered. For each sample, productive Simpson clonality was calculated as the square root of Simpson's diversity index over productive rearrangements. The table comes from immuneACCESS by way of TCRdb, which keeps in-frame sequences with V and J called. Part of the clones is missing from these tables; in studies checked, under half for an unresolved V gene and the rest for unknown reasons. D and trimming come from the DNA, and the V and J calls and clone size come from that table. The sample table shows around 61,000 clones, and roughly 90% are seen once. The ten most abundant clones make up roughly 1.4% of the sample.

Whole blood was collected in K2EDTA tubes by collaborating institutions according to the institutions' own protocols. Collaborator samples were shipped for TCRbeta analysis as frozen whole blood, isolated PBMCs, or DNA extracted from either sample type. The CDR3 contains 11 residues, cysteine and phenylalanine counted. The kept DNA is CDR3 alone, 33 bases in frame from the first base. CDR1 MNHEY and CDR2 SVGAGI are derived from the germline V gene. Input material: peripheral blood. This receptor chain uses TRBV6-5 and TRBJ1-1; the D gene is perhaps TRBD1, from 5 matching bases. The source is a man aged 55 to 69 with acute or convalescent COVID-19. The DNA is TGTGTCAGCAGGGAGGAGACTGAAGCTTTCTTT. It translates as CVSREETEAFF.